A few counts support the clone carrying this T cell receptor (beta chain). Antigen unknown. This record comes from a study of beta chain features in type 1 diabetes. Whole-study results and caveats: Type 1 diabetes patients had moderately but significantly shorter TCRB CDR3s in all four CD4+ subsets.

Reverse transcription of all isolated RNA meant that expressed TCRB transcripts were sequenced. The method was immunoSEQ multiplex PCR; TCRdb's version includes in-frame clones alone and lacks a portion of them. The sample includes about 710,000 clones, 11% to 15% of them seen just once. Germline trimming cut 7 bases from V and 5 bases from J; bases unmatched to any gene: 10. Germline CDR1 is SQVTM and CDR2 is ANQGSEA. This CDR3 is 14 amino acids long. The clonotype was recovered from a man in his late teens or twenties with type 1 diabetes. The source material was naive CD4+ T cells from blood. V usage is TRBV29-1 and J usage is TRBJ2-2; the match to TRBD1 covers 7 bases. The CDR3 coding sequence is TGCAGCGGCCGGGCCTCAGGGGGTACCGGGGAGCTGTTTTTT. It codes for CSGRASGGTGELFF.